This is a list of T cell receptor beta chains from one sample in a study of cytomegalovirus exposure and HLA in healthy donors. Clones were read by immunoSEQ multiplex PCR, and TCRdb kept only the in-frame ones, dropping some. The table records approximately 69,000 clones, around 76% of them present only once. Source material: PBMCs. The receptor source for this set is a young woman in good health and CMV-seropositive. Both conserved end residues are part of each CDR3. D genes are given only for firm matches. Part of the rows lack a size; the others show once, few, many or a class for expanded clones.

CDR3 protein: CASSESRGTLYTF; CDR3 DNA: TGTGCCAGCAGTGAAAGTCGGGGGACCCTCTACACCTTC; J gene: TRBJ1-2; V gene: TRBV6-1; D gene: .; clone size: once
CDR3 protein: CASSVADQPQHF; CDR3 DNA: TGCGCCAGCAGTGTTGCGGATCAGCCCCAGCATTTT; J gene: TRBJ1-5; V gene: TRBV10-2; D gene: .; clone size: .
CDR3 protein: CASGKSGGDEQYF; CDR3 DNA: TGTGCTAGTGGGAAGTCTGGGGGCGACGAGCAGTACTTC; J gene: TRBJ2-7; V gene: TRBV12-5; D gene: .; clone size: .
CDR3 protein: CASRWTRWTEAFF; CDR3 DNA: TGTGCCAGCAGGTGGACACGTTGGACTGAAGCTTTCTTT; J gene: TRBJ1-1; V gene: TRBV28; D gene: .; clone size: .
CDR3 protein: CACHLAGVTGELFF; CDR3 DNA: TGTGCCTGCCATCTAGCGGGGGTAACCGGGGAGCTGTTTTTT; J gene: TRBJ2-2; V gene: TRBV30; D gene: TRBD2; clone size: .
CDR3 protein: CAWSRLAKNIQYF; CDR3 DNA: TGTGCCTGGAGCAGGCTAGCCAAAAACATTCAGTACTTC; J gene: TRBJ2-4; V gene: TRBV30; D gene: .; clone size: few
CDR3 protein: CASSYLTGQGSGELFF; CDR3 DNA: TGTGCCAGCAGTTACTTGACGGGACAGGGCTCCGGGGAGCTGTTTTTT; J gene: TRBJ2-2; V gene: TRBV6-5; D gene: TRBD1; clone size: .
CDR3 protein: CASSLRRTGGDEKLFF; CDR3 DNA: TGTGCCAGCAGCCTGCGGAGGACAGGGGGGGATGAAAAACTGTTTTTT; J gene: TRBJ1-4; V gene: TRBV5-6; D gene: TRBD1; clone size: few
CDR3 protein: CASSDMKRERTEAFF; CDR3 DNA: TGCGCCAGTTCTGACATGAAGAGGGAACGCACTGAAGCTTTCTTT; J gene: TRBJ1-1; V gene: TRBV5-1; D gene: .; clone size: .
CDR3 protein: CASSLVEHTQYF; CDR3 DNA: TGTGCCAGCAGTTTAGTAGAGCATACGCAGTATTTT; J gene: TRBJ2-3; V gene: TRBV28; D gene: .; clone size: few
CDR3 protein: CASSQTLTGERTEAFF; CDR3 DNA: TGCGCCAGCAGTCAAACCTTGACAGGGGAACGCACTGAAGCTTTCTTT; J gene: TRBJ1-1; V gene: TRBV23-1; D gene: TRBD1; clone size: .
CDR3 protein: CASSLGGQGGQPQHF; CDR3 DNA: TGTGCCAGCAGCTTAGGGGGACAGGGGGGTCAGCCCCAGCATTTT; J gene: TRBJ1-5; V gene: TRBV11-2; D gene: TRBD1; clone size: .
CDR3 protein: CASSRGPQETQYF; CDR3 DNA: TGTGCCAGCTCCAGGGGTCCGCAAGAGACCCAGTACTTC; J gene: TRBJ2-5; V gene: TRBV2; D gene: .; clone size: .
CDR3 protein: CASSSGTEFYEQYF; CDR3 DNA: TGCGCCAGCAGTTCCGGGACAGAGTTCTACGAGCAGTACTTC; J gene: TRBJ2-7; V gene: TRBV10-1; D gene: TRBD1; clone size: .
CDR3 protein: CASSLAGGAGYEQYF; CDR3 DNA: TGTGCCAGCAGCTTAGCGGGCGGAGCGGGGTACGAGCAGTACTTC; J gene: TRBJ2-7; V gene: TRBV7-6; D gene: TRBD2; clone size: .
CDR3 protein: CASSSSGSSYEQYF; CDR3 DNA: TGTGCCAGCAGCTCTAGCGGAAGCTCCTACGAGCAGTACTTC; J gene: TRBJ2-7; V gene: TRBV9; D gene: TRBD2; clone size: .
CDR3 protein: CASSLGAEQYF; CDR3 DNA: TGTGCCAGCAGCTTGGGAGCGGAGCAGTACTTC; J gene: TRBJ2-7; V gene: TRBV5-4; D gene: .; clone size: .
CDR3 protein: CASSPAKLAGVREQYF; CDR3 DNA: TGTGCCAGCAGCCCGGCCAAACTAGCGGGAGTGAGAGAGCAGTACTTC; J gene: TRBJ2-7; V gene: TRBV5-4; D gene: TRBD2; clone size: .
CDR3 protein: CASSVAGPAYGYTF; CDR3 DNA: TGCGCCAGCAGCGTTGCGGGGCCAGCCTATGGCTACACCTTC; J gene: TRBJ1-2; V gene: TRBV5-1; D gene: .; clone size: few
CDR3 protein: CASSGTSGDYNEQFF; CDR3 DNA: TGTGCCAGCTCCGGGACTAGCGGAGACTACAATGAGCAGTTCTTC; J gene: TRBJ2-1; V gene: TRBV9; D gene: TRBD2; clone size: .
CDR3 protein: CASSQGTGAGYTQYF; CDR3 DNA: TGTGCCAGCAGCCAAGGGACAGGGGCGGGATATACGCAGTATTTT; J gene: TRBJ2-3; V gene: TRBV14; D gene: TRBD1; clone size: .
CDR3 protein: CASSFASGPYNEQFF; CDR3 DNA: TGTGCCAGCAGCTTCGCTAGCGGCCCCTACAATGAGCAGTTCTTC; J gene: TRBJ2-1; V gene: TRBV7-6; D gene: TRBD2; clone size: few
CDR3 protein: CASSPAVLPYEQYF; CDR3 DNA: TGTGCCAGCAGCCCCGCAGTGTTGCCCTACGAGCAGTACTTC; J gene: TRBJ2-7; V gene: TRBV9; D gene: .; clone size: .
CDR3 protein: CASSISSSGARIQFF; CDR3 DNA: TGTGCCAGCAGTATATCATCTAGCGGGGCCCGAATCCAGTTCTTC; J gene: TRBJ2-1; V gene: TRBV6-5; D gene: TRBD2; clone size: .
CDR3 protein: CSAPEGDEQFF; CDR3 DNA: TGCAGTGCACCCGAGGGGGATGAGCAGTTCTTC; J gene: TRBJ2-1; V gene: TRBV20-1; D gene: .; clone size: .
CDR3 protein: CASSGAAKNIQYF; CDR3 DNA: TGTGCCAGCAGCGGGGCAGCCAAAAACATTCAGTACTTC; J gene: TRBJ2-4; V gene: TRBV5-4; D gene: .; clone size: .
CDR3 protein: CAIMPGQGIYGYTF; CDR3 DNA: TGTGCCATCATGCCGGGACAGGGGATCTATGGCTACACCTTC; J gene: TRBJ1-2; V gene: TRBV10-3; D gene: TRBD1; clone size: .
CDR3 protein: CASASRGLGSRNEQYF; CDR3 DNA: TGTGCCAGCGCTAGCAGGGGGCTCGGGAGTAGGAACGAGCAGTACTTC; J gene: TRBJ2-7; V gene: TRBV2; D gene: TRBD1; clone size: .
CDR3 protein: CASSPGTFQQYF; CDR3 DNA: TGTGCCAGCAGCCCAGGGACTTTCCAGCAGTACTTC; J gene: TRBJ2-7; V gene: TRBV7-3; D gene: .; clone size: few
CDR3 protein: CAWSRDRGREFGNTIYF; CDR3 DNA: TGTGCCTGGAGCCGGGACAGGGGGAGAGAATTTGGAAACACCATATATTTT; J gene: TRBJ1-3; V gene: TRBV30; D gene: TRBD1; clone size: .
CDR3 protein: CAWTFNYGYTF; CDR3 DNA: TGTGCCTGGACCTTTAACTATGGCTACACCTTC; J gene: TRBJ1-2; V gene: TRBV30; D gene: .; clone size: .
CDR3 protein: CSVEGSFGGYTF; CDR3 DNA: TGCAGCGTTGAAGGATCGTTCGGGGGCTACACCTTC; J gene: TRBJ1-2; V gene: TRBV29-1; D gene: .; clone size: .
CDR3 protein: CASSSDTSGRGDEQFF; CDR3 DNA: TGTGCCAGCAGCTCTGACACTAGCGGGAGAGGCGATGAGCAGTTCTTC; J gene: TRBJ2-1; V gene: TRBV7-8; D gene: TRBD2; clone size: .
CDR3 protein: CASSNPPAETQYF; CDR3 DNA: TGTGCCAGTAGTAATCCCCCCGCGGAGACCCAGTACTTC; J gene: TRBJ2-5; V gene: TRBV19; D gene: .; clone size: .
CDR3 protein: CASSSEGGADTQYF; CDR3 DNA: TGTGCCAGCAGCTCAGAAGGAGGGGCAGATACGCAGTATTTT; J gene: TRBJ2-3; V gene: TRBV11-1; D gene: .; clone size: .
CDR3 protein: CASSQDRPGLASTDTQYF; CDR3 DNA: TGCGCCAGCAGCCAAGACCGGCCGGGACTAGCGTCCACAGATACGCAGTATTTT; J gene: TRBJ2-3; V gene: TRBV4-1; D gene: TRBD2; clone size: .
CDR3 protein: CASSESGAGTEAFF; CDR3 DNA: TGCGCCAGCAGTGAGTCGGGAGCCGGCACTGAAGCTTTCTTT; J gene: TRBJ1-1; V gene: TRBV10-1; D gene: .; clone size: .
CDR3 protein: CASSPRAGYYGYTF; CDR3 DNA: TGTGCCAGCAGCCCCCGAGCGGGGTACTATGGCTACACCTTC; J gene: TRBJ1-2; V gene: TRBV7-9; D gene: .; clone size: .
CDR3 protein: CASSSLGVYEQYF; CDR3 DNA: TGCGCCAGCAGCTCGTTAGGGGTTTACGAGCAGTACTTC; J gene: TRBJ2-7; V gene: TRBV5-1; D gene: .; clone size: .
CDR3 protein: CASNRAGSGEQFF; CDR3 DNA: TGTGCCAGCAATAGGGCAGGGTCCGGTGAGCAGTTCTTC; J gene: TRBJ2-1; V gene: TRBV28; D gene: .; clone size: .
CDR3 protein: CAIPQGLWTQYF; CDR3 DNA: TGTGCCATCCCCCAGGGGTTGTGGACCCAGTACTTC; J gene: TRBJ2-5; V gene: TRBV21-1; D gene: .; clone size: few
CDR3 protein: CSARVMNEQFF; CDR3 DNA: TGCAGTGCTAGAGTAATGAATGAGCAGTTCTTC; J gene: TRBJ2-1; V gene: TRBV20-1; D gene: .; clone size: .
CDR3 protein: CASKPGQGFNEQFF; CDR3 DNA: TGTGCCAGCAAACCGGGACAGGGTTTCAATGAGCAGTTCTTC; J gene: TRBJ2-1; V gene: TRBV6-4; D gene: TRBD1; clone size: .
CDR3 protein: CASSAQGMHQPQHF; CDR3 DNA: TGTGCCAGTAGTGCACAGGGAATGCATCAGCCCCAGCATTTT; J gene: TRBJ1-5; V gene: TRBV19; D gene: .; clone size: once